These 11 T cell receptor beta chains originate from one sample sequenced in a study of blood T cells in healthy people across ages. Through a sample-barcoded 5' primer and a J-beta primer mix, a second PCR was run for roughly 7 to 12 cycles. One entry per CDR3 protein, called by TCRdb with MiXCR from the 5' RACE reads. The repertoire holds about 1.4 million distinct CDR3 sequences, with roughly 59% as singletons. The sample comprised blood. These receptors were obtained from a man aged 18 to 29 in good health.

The CDR3 coding sequence is TGCAGTGCTGAGACTAGTTACTCCTACAATGAGCAGTTCTTC. Amino acid sequence: CSAETSYSYNEQFF. The chain is built from TRBV20-1 and TRBJ2-1; possibly TRBD2 for D (6 bases). Germline CDR1 and CDR2: DFQATT and SNEGSKA (reference sequence). V was shortened by 5 bases and J by 0 bases, with 11 bases between the two germline ends. This CDR3 is built from 14 residues.

V and J are TRBV2 and TRBJ2-3, with D perhaps TRBD1 (6 bases). The CDR3 length is 15 residues. The V end lost 6 bases, the J end lost 3 bases, and 16 bases lay between the germline ends. Germline V gene data show CDR1 as SNHLY and CDR2 as FYNNEI. For the CDR3, the DNA is TGTGCCAGCAGAGAGGGCAGGGGTTTAACAGATACGCAGTATTTT. Residues: CASREGRGLTDTQYF. Together with reference TRBV2 and TRBJ2-3, the CDR3 gives the full variable domain: EPEVTQTPSHQVTQMGQEVILRCVPISNHLYFYWYRQILGQKVEFLVSFYNNEISEKSEIFDDQFSVERPDGSNFTLKIRSTKLEDSAMYFCASREGRGLTDTQYFGPGTRLTVL.

This clonotype was seen a few times. The rearrangement uses TRBV6-1 and TRBJ2-7, with D possibly matching TRBD2 (7 bases). Germline loops: CDR1 MNHNS, CDR2 SASEGT. V lost 5 bases, J lost 2 bases, and 22 bases lay in between. This CDR3 is 17 amino acids long. The CDR3 reads CASSPRNPAGATYEQYF. The CDR3 nucleotides read TGTGCCAGCAGTCCACGTAACCCTGCGGGGGCGACCTACGAGCAGTACTTC.

J is TRBJ2-1 and V is TRBV4-1; 9 nucleotides line up with TRBD2. The V segment lost 1 base and the J segment 9 bases; nucleotides outside the gene matches: 10. CDR3 size: 16 residues. Germline lookup yields CDR1 MGHRA and CDR2 YSYEKL. CDR3 bases: TGCGCCAGCAGCCAAGTAATTAGCGGGAGTTTTAGTGAGCAGTTCTTC. It translates to CASSQVISGSFSEQFF.

This clonotype turned up a few times. The chain joins TRBV14 to TRBJ2-3; perhaps TRBD2 as D (6 bases). V was clipped by 2 bases and J by 0 bases, with 15 bases between them. Germline V gene lookup returns CDR1 SGHDN and CDR2 FVKESK. The CDR3 contains 17 residues. The CDR3, as DNA: TGTGCCAGCAGCCAACCAAACGGGGGTTCTAGCACAGATACGCAGTATTTT. Translation: CASSQPNGGSSTDTQYF.

The chain joins TRBV30 to TRBJ2-2; D possibly corresponds to TRBD1 (6 bases). This CDR3 spans 14 amino acids. V was pared by 5 bases and J by 4 bases, with 14 bases between. Germline lookup yields CDR1 GTSNPN and CDR2 SVGIG (reference sequence). The CDR3 DNA is TGTGCCTGGGGATCCGGGACAACCACCGGGGAGCTGTTTTTT. Its translation: CAWGSGTTTGELFF.

The chain joins TRBV12-3 or TRBV12-4 to TRBJ2-3; possibly TRBD1 for D (6 bases). The CDR3 loop spans 15 amino acids. V lost 2 bases to trimming and J lost 2 bases, with 11 bases between them. The CDR3 sequence is CASSLMDSLTDTQYF. CDR3 DNA sequence: TGTGCCAGCAGTTTAATGGACAGCCTCACAGATACGCAGTATTTT.

In regard to this clonotype: A single base separates this from a much larger clone, so it may be a read error. The chain uses TRBV12-3 or TRBV12-4 and TRBJ2-1; D is ambiguous. The CDR3 runs to 12 residues. Deletions cut 7 bases from V and 8 bases from J, with 12 bases between. Here the CDR3 DNA reads TGTGCCAGCAATTTTTCGGGCTATGAGCAGTTCTTC. This sequence encodes CASNFSGYEQFF.

The rearrangement links TRBV12-3 or TRBV12-4 to TRBJ1-6; 7 bases are shared with TRBD1. V shed 6 bases, J shed 3 bases, and the junction held 5 bases outside the gene matches. The CDR3 runs to 15 residues. CDR3 bases: TGTGCCAGCAGGTACAGGGGTGGCTATAATTCACCCCTCCACTTT. Translated: CASRYRGGYNSPLHF.

This clonotype appeared a few times. J is TRBJ2-7 and V is TRBV7-9; 7 nucleotides align to TRBD1. V was clipped by 4 bases and J by 4 bases; unmatched bases: 13. From germline, CDR1 is SEHNR and CDR2 FQNEAQ (reference sequence). The CDR3 length is 16 residues. CDR3 sequence (DNA): TGTGCCAGCAGCTCAACCGGGACAGCCTTAGCGTACGAGCAGTACTTC. Translation gives CASSSTGTALAYEQYF. Supplemented by reference TRBV7-9 and TRBJ2-7, the full variable domain reads DTGVSQNPRHKITKRGQNVTFRCDPISEHNRLYWYRQTLGQGPEFLTYFQNEAQLEKSRLLSDRFSAERPKGSFSTLEIQRTEQGDSAMYLCASSSTGTALAYEQYFGPGTRLTVT.

About this clonotype: A much larger clone sits a single nucleotide away, making a read error possible. J is TRBJ2-4 and V is TRBV7-9; 7 bases align to TRBD1. This CDR3 comprises 17 residues. CDR1 and CDR2 (germline): SEHNR, FQNEAQ (reference sequence). Germline trimming cut 5 bases from V and 1 base from J; bases unmatched to any gene: 11. In DNA, the CDR3 is TGTGCCAGCAGCACGACAGGGTTGGGAATGGCCAAAAACATTCAGTACTTC. Translating gives CASSTTGLGMAKNIQYF.